These 22 T cell receptor beta chains share one sample of origin, sequenced in a study of T-cell reconstitution after alpha-beta-depleted transplantation in children. Unique molecular identifiers were incorporated into the prepared TCRbeta library. TCRdb redid the calling of the PCR reads with MiXCR, one entry per CDR3 protein. The sample lists about 200,000 distinct CDR3 sequences; roughly 6.3% were seen once. The sample was PBMCs, taken before TCRalphabeta/CD19-depleted stem cell transplant. All receptors come from a girl younger than two with combined immunodeficiency, due to receive a stem cell transplant.

Only a few counts were recorded for this clonotype. The V call is TRBV6-7, the J call TRBJ2-3; TRBD1 aligns across 9 bases. TRBV6-7 is placed among ORFs of uncertain function. The CDR3 sequence is 19 residues long. The V gene end was trimmed by 2 bases and the J gene end by 0 bases; junction bases not matched to a gene: 12. Written as DNA, the CDR3 is TGTGCCAGCAGTTACCCCACAGGGGGCATGATTACTAGCACAGATACGCAGTATTTT. Its translation is CASSYPTGGMITSTDTQYF.

This clonotype has at least ten counts. The V and J genes are TRBV4-3 and TRBJ2-5; 7 nucleotides line up with TRBD2. CDR1 and CDR2 (germline): LGHNA, YSLEER. The CDR3 runs 17 residues. V gave up 0 bases and J gave up 5 bases; unmatched junction bases: 12. The CDR3 bases are TGCGCCAGCAGCCAAGACTGGGGACTACGTTCACGGGAGACCCAGTACTTC. It encodes CASSQDWGLRSRETQYF.

This chain uses TRBV12-5 with TRBJ2-3, with D possibly being TRBD1 (6 bases). CDR1 and CDR2 from the germline V gene are LGHNT and FRNRAP. The CDR3 covers 15 residues. Trimming pared 7 bases from V and 0 bases from J, leaving 14 bases between. The CDR3 reads CASALGATSTDTQYF. DNA for the CDR3: TGTGCTAGTGCCCTGGGGGCGACTAGCACAGATACGCAGTATTTT.

This clonotype was counted at least ten times. The chain employs TRBV2 and TRBJ2-1, with D perhaps matching TRBD2 (6 bases). The length of the CDR3 is 14 residues. Deletions cut 8 bases from V and 2 bases from J, with 13 bases between. Germline CDR1 and CDR2: SNHLY and FYNNEI. The CDR3 DNA reads TGTGCCAGCGTTCTAGCGTCCCCCTACAATGAGCAGTTCTTC. Translation: CASVLASPYNEQFF.

The sample holds many counts of this clonotype. The J gene is TRBJ1-5, the V gene TRBV2, with TRBD1 matching 8 bases. With V trimmed by 6 bases and J by 0 bases, 4 bases remained unmatched. Germline V gives CDR1 SNHLY, CDR2 FYNNEI. This CDR3 has 15 amino acids. The CDR3 nucleotides are TGTGCCAGCAGCGGGGACAGGTATAGCAATCAGCCCCAGCATTTT. This gives the protein CASSGDRYSNQPQHF.

Many counts were recorded for this clonotype. The J gene is TRBJ1-4, the V gene TRBV7-9, with no clear D. CDR3 length equals 15 residues. Germline CDR1 and CDR2: SEHNR and FQNEAQ (reference sequence). The V end was cut by 3 bases, the J end by 7 bases, with 15 bases between. CDR3 amino acids: CASSFVPGGREKLFF. CDR3 DNA: TGTGCCAGCAGCTTCGTCCCGGGCGGGCGTGAAAAACTGTTTTTT.

This clonotype was counted ten times or more. CDR3 coding DNA: TGTGCCTGGTCAGGGGACCAAGAGACCCAGTACTTC. Translated, it gives CAWSGDQETQYF. This sequence joins TRBV30 and TRBJ2-5; D possibly corresponds to TRBD1 (6 bases). CDR1 and CDR2 (germline): GTSNPN, SVGIG (reference sequence). The ends were cut back, 5 bases at V and 0 bases at J, with 7 bases in the middle. This CDR3 has 12 residues. Using reference TRBV30 and TRBJ2-5 for the parts outside the CDR3, the full variable domain is SQTIHQWPATLVQPVGSPLSLECTVEGTSNPNLYWYRQAAGRGLQLLFYSVGIGQISSEVPQNLSASRPQDRQFILSSKKLLLSDSGFYLCAWSGDQETQYFGPGTRLLVL.

This clonotype was counted many times. The chain combines TRBV7-9 with TRBJ2-7; TRBD1 or TRBD2 may be the D gene (5 bases each). V was shortened by 2 bases and J by 7 bases, with 15 bases between the two germline ends. The germline V gene encodes CDR1 SEHNR and CDR2 FQNEAQ (reference sequence). The CDR3 loop spans 14 amino acids. The CDR3, as DNA: TGTGCCAGCAGCTTAAGTGGGGGAGAGGGTGAGCAGTACTTC. This codes for CASSLSGGEGEQYF. The full variable domain, rest sourced from reference TRBV7-9 and TRBJ2-7, is DTGVSQNPRHKITKRGQNVTFRCDPISEHNRLYWYRQTLGQGPEFLTYFQNEAQLEKSRLLSDRFSAERPKGSFSTLEIQRTEQGDSAMYLCASSLSGGEGEQYFGPGTRLTVT.

This clonotype was seen ten or more times. CDR3 bases: TGTGCCAGCAGCTTAGAGCTAGCGGGGGGGTGGGAGACCCAGTACTTC. Translated, it gives CASSLELAGGWETQYF. This chain uses TRBV7-2 with TRBJ2-5; 12 nucleotides line up with TRBD2. The CDR3 consists of 16 residues. Germline lookup yields CDR1 SGHTA and CDR2 FQGNSA. Unmatched junction bases numbered 5, after V lost 1 base and J lost 5 bases.

The rearrangement joins TRBV7-8 to TRBJ1-4; D remains unclear. CDR1 is SGHVS, CDR2 FQNEAQ, per germline. Trimming stripped 2 bases from V and 8 bases from J, with 12 bases between. The CDR3 contains 14 residues. The CDR3 reads CASSLIGVREKLFF. Here the CDR3 DNA reads TGTGCCAGCAGCTTAATCGGGGTTCGCGAAAAACTGTTTTTT.

For this clonotype: One base away lies a much larger clone, so this may be a sequencing read error. The chain has TRBV27 and TRBJ2-3; perhaps TRBD1 as D (7 bases). The V gene's germline CDR1 is MNHEY and CDR2 SMNVEV (reference sequence). Trimming shortened V by 8 bases and J by 4 bases, and 16 bases separated the two germline ends. This CDR3 region has 14 residues. The CDR3 is CASGYSRGADTQYF. The CDR3 coding sequence is TGTGCCAGCGGATATTCCAGGGGGGCAGATACGCAGTATTTT.

The rearrangement uses TRBV5-8 and TRBJ2-7; D tentatively fits TRBD1 or TRBD2 (5 bases each). The V end was cut by 2 bases, the J end by 3 bases, with 21 bases between. The CDR3 sequence is 17 residues long. The germline V gene encodes CDR1 SGHTS and CDR2 YDEGEE. The CDR3 spells CASSFRPQGDRDYEQYF. The CDR3 DNA is TGTGCCAGCAGCTTTAGGCCCCAGGGAGACCGAGACTACGAGCAGTACTTC.

This clonotype has ten or more counts. The genes are TRBV28 and TRBJ2-3; 7 positions agree with TRBD2. This CDR3 region has 13 residues. Germline-derived CDR1 and CDR2 are MDHEN and SYDVKM. The V and J ends lost 5 bases and 4 bases, in that order; junction bases with no gene match: 3. Here the CDR3 DNA reads TGTGCCAGCAGTCCCGCGGGGGCAGATACGCAGTATTTT. It codes for CASSPAGADTQYF.

This clonotype has a handful of counts. The chain joins TRBV5-1 to TRBJ1-1, with TRBD1 matching over 8 bases. The V and J ends lost 0 bases and 4 bases, in that order; junction bases with no gene match: 8. The CDR3 has 16 residues. CDR1 SGHRS and CDR2 YFSETQ come from the germline V gene. CDR3 coding DNA: TGCGCCAGCAGCTTGGCAGGGGGCGGATTCGGCACTGAAGCTTTCTTT. Protein product: CASSLAGGGFGTEAFF.

This clonotype was counted many times. This sequence joins TRBV29-1 and TRBJ2-1, with D hard to call. V lost 1 base and J 6 bases, leaving 10 bases between the germline ends. The CDR3 extends over 13 amino acids. Germline V lookup: CDR1 SQVTM, CDR2 ANQGSEA. CDR3 sequence reads: CSVEGTTFNEQFF. CDR3 coding DNA: TGCAGCGTTGAAGGAACCACTTTCAATGAGCAGTTCTTC.

Ten or more counts support this clonotype. This CDR3 reads CSARFAAQETQYF. Written as DNA, the CDR3 is TGCAGTGCTAGATTCGCAGCTCAGGAGACCCAGTACTTC. The chain uses TRBV20-1 and TRBJ2-5; D gene ambiguous. The CDR3 runs to 13 residues. The V end lost 2 bases, the J end lost 5 bases, and 12 bases lay between the germline ends. Germline lookup yields CDR1 DFQATT and CDR2 SNEGSKA (reference sequence).

Many counts were recorded for this clonotype. The V and J genes are TRBV29-1 and TRBJ2-1, with TRBD2 matching 7 bases. This CDR3 comprises 15 residues. V trimming: 3 bases; J trimming: 5 bases; junction bases outside the gene matches: 10. Germline CDR1 reads SQVTM; CDR2 reads ANQGSEA. The CDR3 protein is CSVEQRDVINNEQFF. The CDR3 DNA reads as TGCAGCGTTGAGCAGCGGGACGTTATTAACAATGAGCAGTTCTTC.

Details on this clonotype: At one end the junction does not follow the germline gene, possibly because of a read error. V usage is TRBV7-2 and J usage is TRBJ2-7; 10 bases fit TRBD1. The CDR3 length is 12 residues. CDR1 is SGHTA and CDR2 is FQGNSA in the germline V gene. The CDR3 bases are TGTGCCAGCAGCTTAGGGGACAGGGGATATCACTTC. It translates to CASSLGDRGYHF.

This clonotype was recorded at least ten times. The CDR3 region has the DNA TGTGCCAGCACCTTAGGGGGGGCGGACAATGAGCAGTTCTTC. The encoded protein is CASTLGGADNEQFF. V is TRBV12-3 or TRBV12-4 and J is TRBJ2-1; a possible D gene is TRBD2 (7 bases). V lost 7 bases and J 5 bases, leaving 15 bases between the germline ends. This CDR3 spans 14 amino acids.

In this sample, this clonotype turned up many times. The J gene is TRBJ2-1, the V gene TRBV29-1; 7 bases map to TRBD2. This CDR3 comprises 13 residues. Germline loops: CDR1 SQVTM, CDR2 ANQGSEA. In DNA form, the CDR3 reads TGCATTCCTGGGACTAACTCCTACAATGAGCAGTTCTTC. It is translated as CIPGTNSYNEQFF.

This clonotype was observed at least ten times. V is TRBV20-1 and J is TRBJ1-3, with D possibly TRBD1 on 5 matching bases. V dropped 6 bases and J dropped 10 bases, with 28 bases sitting between them. There are 16 residues in the CDR3. Germline assignment: CDR1 DFQATT and CDR2 SNEGSKA (reference sequence). The CDR3 spells CSAGLSGTWSEGTIYF. CDR3 nucleotides: TGCAGTGCAGGCCTCTCCGGGACCTGGTCGGAAGGGACCATATATTTT.

This clonotype has a count of ten or more. Here the CDR3 reads CSAVWGTPYTGELFF. The DNA of the CDR3 is TGCAGTGCTGTGTGGGGGACACCCTACACCGGGGAGCTGTTTTTT. The chain employs TRBV20-1 and TRBJ2-2; tentatively, D is TRBD1 (6 bases). Germline V lookup: CDR1 DFQATT, CDR2 SNEGSKA (reference sequence). The CDR3 has 15 amino acids. The V end was cut by 5 bases, the J end by 3 bases, with 16 bases between.